The 12 T cell receptor beta chains given below trace back to one sample, sequenced in a study of shared clonotypes between healthy human individuals (TCRdb year 2020). To prepare the library, the immunoSEQ multiplex PCR assay was applied. The clones in this table, taken by TCRdb from immuneACCESS, are in-frame only. Not every clone is retained; where verified, under half of the shortfall comes from an unresolved V gene, and the cause of the rest is unknown. Here the sample has 650,000 to 700,000 clones; roughly 91% occur a single time. In total, the top ten clones hold 30% to 35% of the sample. The material sequenced was memory CD8+ T cells from PBMCs. Read against the paper, the sample's cell subset or site label means: CD45RO+ cells pooled with CCR7-negative TemRA cells. These TCRs come from a man aged 18 to 29 in good health. Some clones in this sample may be carry-over from other donors' samples.

The V gene is TRBV2, the J gene TRBJ2-1; D gene unclear. The V and J ends lost 8 bases and 9 bases respectively, with 14 bases between them. CDR1 and CDR2 (germline): SNHLY, FYNNEI. This CDR3 has 12 amino acids. The chain's CDR3 is CASAAGEIEQFF. The CDR3 DNA follows: TGTGCCAGCGCTGCAGGCGAGATTGAGCAGTTCTTC.

The rearrangement uses TRBV27 and TRBJ2-3, with TRBD2 matching over 7 bases. The CDR3 extends over 16 amino acids. CDR1 and CDR2 (germline): MNHEY, SMNVEV (reference sequence). Losses at the gene ends were 2 bases for V and 0 bases for J; bases not matched to a gene: 5. The CDR3 DNA reads TGTGCCAGCAGTTTAGCAAGCGGGGTTAGCACAGATACGCAGTATTTT. Translated: CASSLASGVSTDTQYF.

The chain has TRBV7-9 and TRBJ1-2; tentative D call: TRBD1 (5 bases). V lost 3 bases, J lost 4 bases, and 21 bases lay in between. The CDR3 spans 17 residues. Germline lookup yields CDR1 SEHNR and CDR2 FQNEAQ (reference sequence). The CDR3 is CASSFVHLGQGPYGYTF. The CDR3 nucleotides read TGTGCCAGCAGCTTCGTTCATTTAGGGCAGGGACCCTATGGCTACACCTTC.

The chain combines TRBV27 with TRBJ1-5; 7 bases map to TRBD1. The trim removed 4 bases at V and 6 bases at J, leaving 9 bases unmatched. The CDR3 length is 15 residues. The germline gives CDR1 MNHEY, CDR2 SMNVEV (reference sequence). The CDR3 spells CASSSGDSLGQPQHF. The CDR3 DNA reads as TGTGCCAGCAGTTCAGGGGACAGCCTCGGTCAGCCCCAGCATTTT.

This chain uses TRBV30 with TRBJ1-1; maybe TRBD1 (6 bases). Germline V gives CDR1 GTSNPN, CDR2 SVGIG (reference sequence). Trimming pared 5 bases from V and 1 base from J, leaving 23 bases between. This CDR3 comprises 17 residues. The CDR3 loop reads CAWGPWGPSGRNTEAFF. CDR3 sequence (DNA): TGTGCCTGGGGCCCCTGGGGGCCCTCGGGGAGGAACACTGAAGCTTTCTTT.

The CDR3 region has the DNA TGTGCCACCAGCAGGGCCGGGACAGGGAGTGTAAAACTGTTTTTT. It encodes CATSRAGTGSVKLFF. This chain uses TRBV15 with TRBJ1-4, with 9 positions matching TRBD1. The CDR3 is made up of 15 amino acids. CDR1 LNHNV and CDR2 YYDKDF come from the germline V gene (reference sequence). V shed 3 bases and J 10 bases; nucleotides not matched to a gene: 9.

The chain uses TRBV9 and TRBJ1-2; weak D call: TRBD1 (5 bases). Germline CDR1 is SGDLS and CDR2 is YYNGEE. This CDR3 spans 14 amino acids. Trimming took off 1 base at V and 6 bases at J, with 13 bases between the two ends. CDR3 protein: CASSVKGQGHGYTF. In DNA form, the CDR3 reads TGTGCCAGCAGCGTAAAAGGGCAGGGACATGGCTACACCTTC.

The chain carries TRBV5-6 and TRBJ2-7; TRBD1 might be the D (5 bases). This CDR3 is built from 13 residues. From germline, CDR1 is SGHDT and CDR2 YYEEEE. V lost 4 bases and J lost 3, with 11 bases in between. The CDR3 is CASSPDTNYEQYF. CDR3 sequence (DNA): TGTGCCAGCAGCCCGGACACAAACTACGAGCAGTACTTC.

The gene calls are TRBV27 and TRBJ1-2; D uncertain. From germline, CDR1 is MNHEY and CDR2 SMNVEV (reference sequence). Trimming took off 1 base at V and 6 bases at J, with 12 bases between the two ends. This CDR3 region has 14 residues. The CDR3 loop is CASSLLAGDHGYTF. CDR3 nucleotides: TGTGCCAGCAGTTTATTGGCGGGTGACCATGGCTACACCTTC.

CDR3 coding DNA: TGTGCCAGCTCTGGCGAGTTAGTGGTCGATGAGCAGTTCTTC. It codes for CASSGELVVDEQFF. The chain couples TRBV9 to TRBJ2-1; D not certain. Germline V CDR1 and CDR2: SGDLS, YYNGEE. The CDR3 sequence is 14 residues long. V was clipped by 7 bases and J by 8 bases, with 19 bases between them. The full variable domain, in which reference TRBV9 and TRBJ2-1 provide the parts outside the CDR3, is DSGVTQTPKHLITATGQRVTLRCSPRSGDLSVYWYQQSLDQGLQFLIQYYNGEERAKGNILERFSAQQFPDLHSELNLSSLELGDSALYFCASSGELVVDEQFFGPGTRLTVL.

The V gene is TRBV7-9, the J gene TRBJ1-2, with TRBD1 matching 8 bases. This CDR3 has 16 amino acids. V dropped 5 bases and J dropped 8; count of bases not matched to a gene: 16. The V gene's germline CDR1 is SEHNR and CDR2 FQNEAQ (reference sequence). The CDR3 nucleotides are TGTGCCAGCAGCCCGCGAACAGGGGGTCAAGGTTTGGGCTACACCTTC. It specifies CASSPRTGGQGLGYTF.

The genes are TRBV28 and TRBJ2-1; the D gene is possibly TRBD2 (5 bases). The CDR3 extends over 14 amino acids. CDR1 and CDR2 (germline): MDHEN, SYDVKM. The V end was cut by 8 bases, the J end by 3 bases, with 14 bases between. This CDR3 is CASQPADNYNEQFF. CDR3 nucleotide sequence: TGTGCCAGCCAGCCAGCGGATAACTACAATGAGCAGTTCTTC.